What follows are 22 T cell receptor beta chains derived from one specimen sequenced in a study of T-cell memory formation after mild COVID-19. Using its own MiXCR run on the 5' RACE reads, TCRdb lists one record per CDR3 protein. The sample comprises about 82,000 distinct CDR3 sequences, over 12% of which are singletons, and approximately 40% rests with the top ten. Source material: PBMCs or a T cell subset sorted from them (not recorded which). The origin of the receptors is a man between 18 and 35 years old who had mild COVID-19 (a few samples of this study predate the infection). Cell type and time point are not known.

In its sample, this clonotype was seen many times. The genes are TRBV20-1 and TRBJ2-1, with 13 bases fitting TRBD2. The junction had 7 bases not matched to a gene; V was cut back by 6 bases and J by 5 bases. The CDR3 sequence is 15 residues long. The germline V gene has CDR1 DFQATT and CDR2 SNEGSKA (reference sequence). CDR3 region: CSATRLAGGDNEQFF. CDR3 coding DNA: TGCAGTGCCACCAGACTAGCGGGGGGAGACAATGAGCAGTTCTTC.

This clonotype was seen a few times. The CDR3 coding sequence is TGTGCCAGCAGCGTAGGTCAGGGTTCGGCTCAGCCCCAGCATTTT. As protein: CASSVGQGSAQPQHF. V usage is TRBV9 and J usage is TRBJ1-5; tentative D call: TRBD1 (5 bases). Germline CDR1 is SGDLS and CDR2 is YYNGEE. Trimming shortened V by 0 bases and J by 6 bases, and 13 bases separated the two germline ends. CDR3 length equals 15 residues.

The sample holds many counts of this clonotype. This sequence joins TRBV6-5 and TRBJ2-7; no definite D call. Trimming took 6 bases from V and 3 from J, leaving 15 bases between them. From germline, CDR1 is MNHEY and CDR2 SVGAGI. This CDR3 is built from 14 residues. CDR3 protein: CASSPRKVYYEQYF. As DNA, the CDR3 is TGTGCCAGCAGCCCCCGGAAAGTCTACTACGAGCAGTACTTC.

The rearrangement links TRBV19 to TRBJ2-1; 11 bases line up with TRBD1. The germline V gene has CDR1 LNHDA and CDR2 SQIVND (reference sequence). The CDR3 runs to 13 residues. With 9 bases clipped from V and 5 bases from J, the junction kept 3 bases outside the gene matches. In nucleotides, the CDR3 is TGTGCCAGCCTGGACAGGGGGCACAATGAGCAGTTCTTC. Translated: CASLDRGHNEQFF.

CDR3 nucleotide sequence: TGTGCCTGGAGTGACGGGACATTGGGGCCCCAGCATTTT. As protein: CAWSDGTLGPQHF. The chain combines TRBV30 with TRBJ1-5; perhaps TRBD1 as D (6 bases). Germline V lookup: CDR1 GTSNPN, CDR2 SVGIG (reference sequence). This CDR3 contains 13 residues. V was shortened by 1 base and J by 9 bases, with 13 bases between the two germline ends.

The chain carries TRBV12-3 or TRBV12-4 and TRBJ1-1; no reliable D call. V lost 1 base and J 1 base, leaving 10 bases between the germline ends. The CDR3 has 15 residues. In DNA, the CDR3 is TGTGCCAGCAGTTTAGTCCAGAGCTGGAACACTGAAGCTTTCTTT. As protein: CASSLVQSWNTEAFF.

The rearrangement links TRBV12-3 or TRBV12-4 to TRBJ1-4, with D unclear. CDR3 length: 14 amino acids. V was pared by 6 bases and J by 7 bases, with 15 bases between. The CDR3 region has the DNA TGTGCCAGCAGCTCCACTCTAGGAGGTGAAAAACTGTTTTTT. Amino acid sequence: CASSSTLGGEKLFF.

This sequence joins TRBV6-6 and TRBJ2-3; D remains ambiguous. From germline, CDR1 is MNHNY and CDR2 SVGAGI (reference sequence). CDR3 size: 15 residues. Trimming took 2 bases from V and 3 from J, leaving 12 bases between them. The CDR3 DNA is TGTGCCAGCAGTTACAGCGCGGTGGGAACAGATACGCAGTATTTT. Translating gives CASSYSAVGTDTQYF.

The table lists this clonotype with a few counts. The CDR3: CASSDRSITDTQYF. Written as DNA, the CDR3 is TGCGCCAGCAGTGACAGGAGTATCACAGATACGCAGTATTTT. The rearrangement uses TRBV10-2 and TRBJ2-3; D ambiguous. Trimming pared 3 bases from V and 2 bases from J, leaving 9 bases between. The CDR3 has 14 residues. Looked up from germline, CDR1 is WSHSY and CDR2 is SAAADI.

Only a few counts were recorded for this clonotype. The CDR3 nucleotides are TGCAGCGTAAATTACGCGGGAAGGCAGTTCTTC. This gives the protein CSVNYAGRQFF. The rearrangement links TRBV29-1 to TRBJ2-1; a possible D gene is TRBD2 (6 bases). V was shortened by 6 bases and J by 12 bases, with 15 bases between the two germline ends. This CDR3 is 11 amino acids long. From germline, CDR1 is SQVTM and CDR2 ANQGSEA.

This clonotype has more than one count but fewer than ten. V and J are TRBV27 and TRBJ1-6; D unclear. The V end lost 2 bases, the J end lost 6 bases, and 5 bases lay between the germline ends. Germline assignment: CDR1 MNHEY and CDR2 SMNVEV (reference sequence). The CDR3 is made up of 13 amino acids. CDR3 region: CASSLGSNSPLHF. CDR3 nucleotides: TGTGCCAGCAGTTTAGGGAGTAATTCACCCCTCCACTTT.

V is TRBV5-1 and J is TRBJ2-7, with D tentatively TRBD2 (6 bases). Germline V gives CDR1 SGHRS, CDR2 YFSETQ. This CDR3 region has 15 residues. Trimming stripped 1 base from V and 0 bases from J, with 11 bases between. The CDR3 DNA follows: TGCGCCAGCAGCTTGTTGCCGCGGGACTCCTACGAGCAGTACTTC. It codes for CASSLLPRDSYEQYF. Complete variable domain (other parts from reference TRBV5-1 and TRBJ2-7): KAGVTQTPRYLIKTRGQQVTLSCSPISGHRSVSWYQQTPGQGLQFLFEYFSETQRNKGNFPGRFSGRQFSNSRSEMNVSTLELGDSALYLCASSLLPRDSYEQYFGPGTRLTVT.

V is TRBV5-1 and J is TRBJ2-1, with 7 bases matching TRBD1. This CDR3 region has 15 residues. CDR1 and CDR2 from the germline V gene are SGHRS and YFSETQ. The V segment lost 5 bases and the J segment 7 bases; nucleotides outside the gene matches: 12. The CDR3: CASSSSGQWFNEQFF. CDR3 in DNA: TGCGCCAGCAGTTCCTCGGGACAGTGGTTTAATGAGCAGTTCTTC.

The chain is built from TRBV7-6 and TRBJ2-1; the D gene is possibly TRBD1 (5 bases). Germline CDR1 is SGHVS and CDR2 is FNYEAQ. This CDR3 has 13 amino acids. Trimming removed 8 bases at V and 2 bases at J, with 10 bases between. The CDR3: CASGQGPYNEQFF. CDR3 coding DNA: TGTGCCAGCGGCCAGGGCCCCTACAATGAGCAGTTCTTC. Filled out from reference TRBV7-6 and TRBJ2-1, the complete variable domain reads GAGVSQSPRYKVTKRGQDVALRCDPISGHVSLYWYRQALGQGPEFLTYFNYEAQQDKSGLPNDRFSAERPEGSISTLTIQRTEQRDSAMYRCASGQGPYNEQFFGPGTRLTVL.

CDR3 amino acids: CASSYSNTEAFF. The CDR3 DNA is TGTGCCAGCAGTTATTCAAACACTGAAGCTTTCTTT. The chain links TRBV6-5 to TRBJ1-1; D unresolved. This CDR3 is built from 12 residues. Germline assignment: CDR1 MNHEY and CDR2 SVGAGI. With 3 bases removed from V and 2 bases from J, the gap between germline ends came to 4 bases.

This clonotype was recorded many times. This chain uses TRBV6-5 with TRBJ1-1, with D unresolved. CDR3 length equals 12 residues. The ends were cut back, 2 bases at V and 4 bases at J, with 5 bases in the middle. The V gene's germline CDR1 is MNHEY and CDR2 SVGAGI. The CDR3 spells CASSYEGTEAFF. For the CDR3, the DNA is TGTGCCAGCAGTTACGAGGGCACTGAAGCTTTCTTT.

J is TRBJ2-1 and V is TRBV7-9, with 9 nucleotides matching TRBD1. The germline V gene has CDR1 SEHNR and CDR2 FQNEAQ (reference sequence). With V trimmed by 4 bases and J by 5 bases, 6 bases remained unmatched. The CDR3 totals 15 residues. The CDR3 DNA reads as TGTGCCAGCAGCTCGCAGGGACAGGGAAACAATGAGCAGTTCTTC. Its protein is CASSSQGQGNNEQFF.

The chain couples TRBV25-1 to TRBJ2-2; D gene unclear. Germline CDR1 and CDR2: MGHDK and SYGVNS. V lost 2 bases to trimming and J lost 0 bases, with 10 bases between them. The CDR3 spans 16 residues. CDR3: CASSEEGFANTGELFF. The CDR3 nucleotides are TGTGCCAGCAGTGAAGAAGGCTTCGCGAACACCGGGGAGCTGTTTTTT.

This clonotype was detected a few times. V usage is TRBV29-1 and J usage is TRBJ1-2; 7 bases are a match to TRBD1. CDR1 is SQVTM, CDR2 ANQGSEA, per germline. V lost 7 bases to trimming and J lost 5 bases; unmatched junction nucleotides: 4. CDR3 length: 11 residues. CDR3 loop: CSATGAYGYTF. The CDR3 nucleotides read TGCAGCGCTACAGGGGCTTATGGCTACACCTTC.

The rearrangement uses TRBV15 and TRBJ2-2; D remains ambiguous. This CDR3 is 13 amino acids long. CDR1 is LNHNV, CDR2 YYDKDF, per germline (reference sequence). The ends were cut back, 1 base at V and 7 bases at J, with 7 bases in the middle. This CDR3 is CATSRVSGGELFF. The CDR3 coding sequence is TGTGCCACCAGCAGAGTATCTGGCGGGGAGCTGTTTTTT. The full variable domain, with the rest looked up from reference TRBV15 and TRBJ2-2, is DAMVIQNPRYQVTQFGKPVTLSCSQTLNHNVMYWYQQKSSQAPKLLFHYYDKDFNNEADTPDNFQSRRPNTSFCFLDIRSPGLGDTAMYLCATSRVSGGELFFGEGSRLTVL.

The chain combines TRBV7-7 with TRBJ1-1; possibly TRBD1 for D (6 bases). From germline, CDR1 is SSHAT and CDR2 FNYEAQ (reference sequence). Trimming removed 5 bases from V and 0 bases from J, with 10 bases in between. CDR3 size: 14 residues. As DNA, the CDR3 is TGTGCCAGCAGCCCTGGGGGGCTGAACACTGAAGCTTTCTTT. It yields the protein CASSPGGLNTEAFF.

The rearrangement uses TRBV7-9 and TRBJ2-2; D not certain. Trimming shortened V by 1 base and J by 7 bases, and 13 bases separated the two germline ends. The CDR3 covers 15 residues. CDR1 and CDR2 from the germline V gene are SEHNR and FQNEAQ (reference sequence). For the CDR3, the DNA is TGTGCCAGCAGCTTAGGTGTTCGGAAGCACGGGGAGCTGTTTTTT. Protein sequence: CASSLGVRKHGELFF.